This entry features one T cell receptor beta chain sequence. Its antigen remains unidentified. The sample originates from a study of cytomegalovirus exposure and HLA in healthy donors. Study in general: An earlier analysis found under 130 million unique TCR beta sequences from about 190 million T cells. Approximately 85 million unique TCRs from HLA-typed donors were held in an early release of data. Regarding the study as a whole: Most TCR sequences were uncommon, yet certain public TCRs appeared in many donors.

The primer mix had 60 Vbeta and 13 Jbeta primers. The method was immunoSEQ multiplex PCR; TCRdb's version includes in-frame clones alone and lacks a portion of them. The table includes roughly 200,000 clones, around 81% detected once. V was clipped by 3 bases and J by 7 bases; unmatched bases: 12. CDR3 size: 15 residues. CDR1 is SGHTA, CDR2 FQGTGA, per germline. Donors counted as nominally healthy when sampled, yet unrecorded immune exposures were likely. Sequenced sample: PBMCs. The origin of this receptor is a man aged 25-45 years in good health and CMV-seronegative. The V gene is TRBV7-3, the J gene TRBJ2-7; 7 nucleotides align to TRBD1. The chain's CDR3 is CASSLVRTGVGEQYF. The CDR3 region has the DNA TGTGCCAGCAGCTTGGTCAGGACAGGCGTGGGGGAGCAGTACTTC.